Listed below are T cell receptor beta chains from one sample, sequenced in a study of beta chain features in type 1 diabetes. Generated by immunoSEQ multiplex PCR, the TCRdb table keeps only in-frame clones and is missing some. The profile covers roughly 53,000 clones, with 35% to 50% appearing a single time and roughly 1.4% taken by the ten largest. Input material: Tregs from blood. The receptors here all came from a man aged 25-40 years with type 1 diabetes. Each CDR3 is given with its conserved first and last residue. The D gene is left open where the match is weak. Rows give clone size only sometimes, using once, few, many, or a class for an expanded clone.

j_call v_call d_call clone_size cdr3_aa cdr3_nt
TRBJ2-1 TRBV15 TRBD2 . CATSITSGGYNEQFF TGTGCCACCAGCATAACTAGCGGGGGTTACAATGAGCAGTTCTTC
TRBJ2-1 TRBV4-1 TRBD2 . CASSQGTSVDEQFF TGCGCCAGCAGCCAAGGGACTAGTGTAGATGAGCAGTTCTTC
TRBJ1-6 TRBV10-3 . once CAISADRFSYNSPLHF TGTGCCATCAGTGCTGACAGATTCTCCTATAATTCACCCCTCCACTTT
TRBJ2-1 TRBV29-1 TRBD1 . CSVAGSIRDRGGSEQFF TGCAGCGTCGCTGGCTCCATCCGGGACAGGGGAGGTAGTGAGCAGTTCTTC
TRBJ2-4 TRBV28 . once CASSSSGSQQFLAKNIQYF TGTGCCAGCAGTTCAAGTGGGAGTCAACAGTTCCTAGCCAAAAACATTCAGTACTTC
TRBJ1-1 TRBV11-3 . . CASSQGMNTEAFF TGTGCCAGCAGTCAGGGGATGAACACTGAAGCTTTCTTT
TRBJ2-1 TRBV4-3 . . CASSPDGPSGDNEQFF TGCGCCAGCAGCCCCGACGGGCCTTCGGGAGACAATGAGCAGTTCTTC
TRBJ2-1 TRBV7-9 TRBD2 . CASSLAEATRGGNEQFF TGTGCCAGCAGCTTAGCGGAGGCCACCCGCGGGGGCAATGAGCAGTTCTTC
TRBJ1-2 TRBV28 . . CASSDSNYGYTF TGTGCCAGCAGCGACAGTAACTATGGCTACACCTTC
TRBJ2-7 TRBV6-1 . few CASSELQGKAYEQYF TGTGCCAGCAGTGAACTTCAGGGGAAGGCTTACGAGCAGTACTTC
TRBJ2-1 TRBV7-2 TRBD1 . CASSYRDRGREQFF TGTGCCAGCAGCTACCGGGACAGGGGGCGAGAGCAGTTCTTC
TRBJ2-7 TRBV5-8 TRBD2 . CASILTGTSAVGGSWQYF TGTGCCAGCATACTCACCGGGACTAGCGCTGTAGGCGGGTCGTGGCAGTACTTC
TRBJ2-7 TRBV4-3 TRBD2 few CASSQGTGTSGYEQYF TGCGCCAGCAGCCAAGGGACCGGGACTAGCGGCTACGAGCAGTACTTC
TRBJ2-1 TRBV6-1 TRBD2 few CASFTVAGTHEQFF TGTGCCAGCTTTACGGTAGCGGGAACGCATGAGCAGTTCTTC
TRBJ2-7 TRBV2 . few CASSEMGTTGQYF TGTGCCAGCAGTGAAATGGGGACAACGGGACAGTACTTC
TRBJ1-4 TRBV5-6 . . CASRGSSATNEKLFF TGTGCCAGCCGAGGGTCCAGTGCAACTAATGAAAAACTGTTTTTT
TRBJ2-7 TRBV7-2 TRBD1 . CASRVGQGAGEQYF TGTGCCAGCAGAGTCGGACAGGGGGCGGGCGAGCAGTACTTC
TRBJ2-3 TRBV2 TRBD2 medium-sized CASKRDYSTDTQYF TGTGCCAGCAAGCGGGACTACAGCACAGATACGCAGTATTTT
TRBJ2-1 TRBV6-1 . few CASSEVGRAYNEQFF TGTGCCAGCAGTGAGGTGGGCAGGGCCTACAATGAGCAGTTCTTC
TRBJ2-7 TRBV30 . . CAWSGLGLEHEQYF TGTGCCTGGAGTGGTTTGGGACTTGAACACGAGCAGTACTTC
TRBJ2-1 TRBV7-9 TRBD2 many CASRAGTSRESEQFF TGTGCCAGCAGGGCCGGGACTAGCAGGGAAAGTGAGCAGTTCTTC
TRBJ2-5 TRBV18 . . CASSLLTGVQETQYF TGTGCCAGCTCTCTCCTTACAGGCGTACAAGAGACCCAGTACTTC
TRBJ2-1 TRBV11-3 . . CASSLVGGGDNEQFF TGTGCCAGCAGCTTAGTAGGGGGTGGGGACAATGAGCAGTTCTTC
TRBJ1-6 TRBV2 . . CASRLRTEYNSPLHF TGTGCCAGCAGATTGAGGACAGAATATAATTCACCCCTCCACTTT
TRBJ2-2 TRBV20-1 . . CSARAFGELFF TGCAGTGCTAGAGCGTTCGGGGAGCTGTTTTTT
TRBJ2-1 TRBV30 TRBD2 . CAAGGNEQFF TGTGCGGCGGGGGGCAATGAGCAGTTCTTC
TRBJ1-4 TRBV6-1 . . CASSEGSTNEKLFF TGTGCCAGCAGTGAAGGCAGTACTAATGAAAAACTGTTTTTT
TRBJ2-6 TRBV10-3 TRBD2 . CAISAVAGGSSEANVLTF TGTGCCATCAGTGCAGTGGCGGGAGGGAGCTCTGAGGCCAACGTCCTGACTTTC
TRBJ1-4 TRBV14 TRBD1 once CASSQNLPGQSNEKLFF TGTGCCAGCAGCCAAAACCTACCGGGACAGAGTAATGAAAAACTGTTTTTT
TRBJ1-1 TRBV7-2 TRBD1 once CASSPQGDTEAFF TGTGCCAGCAGCCCACAGGGGGACACTGAAGCTTTCTTT
TRBJ2-7 TRBV7-2 TRBD2 few CASSLAFLAGDEQYF TGTGCCAGCAGCTTAGCGTTTCTAGCGGGAGACGAGCAGTACTTC
TRBJ2-1 TRBV15 . . CATSREGGASVQQFF TGTGCCACCAGCAGAGAAGGGGGGGCCAGCGTCCAGCAGTTCTTC
TRBJ2-1 TRBV11-2 . few CASSLSGTLSSYNEQFF TGTGCCAGCAGCTTATCAGGGACTCTATCCTCCTACAATGAGCAGTTCTTC
TRBJ2-2 TRBV5-4 . few CASSPWTSNTGELFF TGTGCCAGCAGCCCGTGGACATCGAACACCGGGGAGCTGTTTTTT
TRBJ2-1 TRBV30 TRBD2 few CAWQRGRSYNEQFF TGTGCCTGGCAGCGGGGAAGATCCTACAATGAGCAGTTCTTC
TRBJ2-3 TRBV29-1 TRBD1 . CSVSGTAFLTDTQYF TGCAGCGTCTCCGGGACAGCCTTTCTCACAGATACGCAGTATTTT
TRBJ1-2 TRBV6-1 . . CASRLYGYTF TGTGCCAGCAGGTTATATGGCTACACCTTC
TRBJ2-1 TRBV5-6 . . CASSFYHGLNEQFF TGTGCCAGCAGCTTCTACCATGGGCTCAATGAGCAGTTCTTC
TRBJ1-2 TRBV7-9 . many CASSSGYTF TGTGCCAGCAGCTCAGGCTACACCTTC
TRBJ2-3 TRBV10-3 . . CAISGRGGEEADTQYF TGTGCCATCAGTGGGAGGGGTGGGGAGGAAGCAGATACGCAGTATTTT
TRBJ2-3 TRBV5-8 TRBD1 . CASSLGTGGTDTQYF TGTGCCAGCAGCTTGGGAACAGGGGGCACAGATACGCAGTATTTT
TRBJ2-1 TRBV4-2 TRBD1 few CASSRDRESYNEQFF TGTGCCAGCAGTCGAGACAGGGAATCCTACAATGAGCAGTTCTTC
TRBJ2-1 TRBV19 TRBD2 . CATSRTSGIYNEQFF TGTGCCACCTCAAGGACTAGCGGGATCTACAATGAGCAGTTCTTC
TRBJ2-2 TRBV9 TRBD2 few CASSFPGTSGSLSTGELFF TGTGCCAGCAGCTTTCCCGGGACTAGCGGGAGTCTGAGCACCGGGGAGCTGTTTTTT
TRBJ2-7 TRBV13 . few CASSAGNEQYF TGTGCCAGCAGCGCCGGGAACGAGCAGTACTTC
TRBJ2-7 TRBV11-2 . . CASSSTSAVKPYEQYF TGTGCCAGCAGCTCCACCTCGGCGGTGAAGCCCTACGAGCAGTACTTC
TRBJ2-7 TRBV7-8 TRBD1 few CASSLQGAAPYEQYF TGTGCCAGCAGCTTACAGGGGGCTGCGCCCTACGAGCAGTACTTC
TRBJ2-3 TRBV2 TRBD2 . CASSRGSGLAIAPGTDTQYF TGTGCCAGCTCTCGAGGGTCCGGACTAGCGATCGCGCCTGGCACAGATACGCAGTATTTT
TRBJ2-1 TRBV6-5 TRBD2 . CASSYGPGAGADEQFF TGTGCCAGCAGTTACGGTCCCGGAGCGGGAGCCGATGAGCAGTTCTTC
TRBJ1-1 TRBV30 . . CAWSQNRATEAFF TGTGCCTGGAGCCAAAACAGGGCCACTGAAGCTTTCTTT
TRBJ2-2 TRBV27 . . CASSLIGQGYTGELFF TGTGCCAGCAGTTTAATCGGGCAGGGGTACACCGGGGAGCTGTTTTTT
TRBJ2-7 TRBV29-1 TRBD2 . CSVVRRGPAGTYEQYF TGCAGCGTTGTAAGAAGGGGACCAGCGGGAACCTACGAGCAGTACTTC
TRBJ1-5 TRBV29-1 TRBD1 few CSVASQGDQPQHF TGCAGCGTTGCCTCCCAGGGGGATCAGCCCCAGCATTTT
TRBJ1-2 TRBV29-1 . . CSVGDTRWAPDGYTF TGCAGCGTTGGGGACACCCGATGGGCGCCTGATGGCTACACCTTC
TRBJ2-7 TRBV11-2 . . CASSLQDYEQYF TGTGCCAGCAGCTTACAGGACTACGAGCAGTACTTC